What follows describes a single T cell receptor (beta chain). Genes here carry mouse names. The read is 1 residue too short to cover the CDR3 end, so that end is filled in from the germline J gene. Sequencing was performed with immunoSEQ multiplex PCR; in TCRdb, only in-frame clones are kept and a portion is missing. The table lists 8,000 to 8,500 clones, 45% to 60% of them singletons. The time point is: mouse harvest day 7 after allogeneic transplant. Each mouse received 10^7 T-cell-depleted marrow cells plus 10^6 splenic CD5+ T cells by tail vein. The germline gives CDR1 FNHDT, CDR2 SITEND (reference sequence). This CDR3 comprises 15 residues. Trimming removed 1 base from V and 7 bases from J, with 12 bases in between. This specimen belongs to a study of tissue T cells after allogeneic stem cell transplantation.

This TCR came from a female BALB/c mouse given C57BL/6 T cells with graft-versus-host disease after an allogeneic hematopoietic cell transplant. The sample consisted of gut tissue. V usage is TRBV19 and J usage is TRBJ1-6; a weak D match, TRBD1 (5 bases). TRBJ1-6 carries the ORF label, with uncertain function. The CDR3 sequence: CASSISGGGNSPLYF. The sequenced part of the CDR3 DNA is TGTGCCAGCAGTATAAGTGGGGGTGGAAATTCGCCCCTCTAC.